The 19 T cell receptor beta chains below come from one sample, sequenced in a study of CD8 T cells in ankylosing spondylitis. Using its own MiXCR run on the 5' RACE reads, TCRdb lists one record per CDR3 protein. The sample records approximately 150,000 distinct CDR3 sequences, roughly 34% being singletons. The sequencing sample was made of synovial fluid, either unsorted or a sorted T cell fraction (not recorded which). These receptors were collected from a male donor with ankylosing spondylitis.

V and J are TRBV9 and TRBJ1-6, with D possibly TRBD1 on 5 matching bases. The CDR3 is 15 residues long. Germline CDR1 and CDR2: SGDLS and YYNGEE. Trimming stripped 0 bases from V and 8 bases from J, with 12 bases between. CDR3: CASSVGTGGDSPLHF. CDR3 sequence (DNA): TGTGCCAGCAGCGTAGGAACAGGCGGGGATTCACCCCTCCACTTT.

This clonotype has more than one count but fewer than ten. The genes are TRBV5-1 and TRBJ2-7; 8 nucleotides match TRBD1. V lost 0 bases to trimming and J lost 2 bases; unmatched junction nucleotides: 1. Germline V lookup: CDR1 SGHRS, CDR2 YFSETQ. The CDR3 is 14 residues long. CDR3 bases: TGCGCCAGCAGCTTGGTGGGACAGGCCTACGAGCAGTACTTC. As protein: CASSLVGQAYEQYF.

This chain connects TRBV6-1 to TRBJ1-2, with D unresolved. This CDR3 is 13 amino acids long. V lost 2 bases and J 8 bases, leaving 12 bases between the germline ends. The germline V gene has CDR1 MNHNS and CDR2 SASEGT. CDR3 region: CASSERSTGGYTF. The DNA for the CDR3 is TGTGCCAGCAGTGAAAGGTCTACGGGGGGCTACACCTTC.

This clonotype showed up just once. CDR3 residues: CASSVGLGYYEQYF. In nucleotides, the CDR3 is TGTGCCAGCAGCGTAGGATTAGGCTACTACGAGCAGTACTTC. This chain uses TRBV5-5 with TRBJ2-7; D is unresolved. The CDR3 has 14 residues. CDR1 and CDR2 from the germline V gene are SGHKS and YYEKEE (reference sequence). V lost 4 bases to trimming and J lost 3 bases, with 14 bases between them.

This sequence joins TRBV20-1 and TRBJ2-7; the D gene is possibly TRBD1 (6 bases). Trimming left V 2 bases short and J 6 bases short, with 14 bases between. The CDR3 consists of 13 residues. Germline CDR1 DFQATT, CDR2 SNEGSKA (reference sequence). CDR3 amino acids: CSARNPTGSEQYF. For the CDR3, the DNA is TGCAGTGCTAGAAACCCTACAGGGTCCGAGCAGTACTTC.

The genes are TRBV12-3 or TRBV12-4 and TRBJ1-1, with D possibly TRBD1 on 5 matching bases. V was cut by 6 bases and J by 4 bases, with 18 bases left in between. The CDR3 contains 15 residues. The CDR3 region is CASSTTRELITEAFF. DNA for the CDR3: TGTGCCAGCAGCACGACCAGGGAGCTTATCACTGAAGCTTTCTTT.

There are many counts of this clonotype. The gene calls are TRBV27 and TRBJ1-2, with 8 bases fitting TRBD1. The germline V gene encodes CDR1 MNHEY and CDR2 SMNVEV (reference sequence). The J segment lost 6 bases and the V segment lost 6 bases, leaving 6 bases of the junction unmatched. The CDR3 has 13 amino acids. DNA of the CDR3: TGTGCCAGCAGCCGCGGACAGGGCCATGGCTACACCTTC. Amino acids: CASSRGQGHGYTF.

This clonotype was counted at least ten times. V is TRBV5-1 and J is TRBJ2-3; possible D gene TRBD2, 6 bases. The CDR3 covers 14 residues. The V gene lost 0 bases and the J gene lost 5 bases, with 10 bases spanning the gap. The germline V gene has CDR1 SGHRS and CDR2 YFSETQ. For the CDR3, the DNA is TGCGCCAGCAGCTTGGGCGGGGTCGAAGATACGCAGTATTTT. The encoded protein is CASSLGGVEDTQYF.

There are a few counts of this clonotype. The chain uses TRBV29-1 and TRBJ2-3; 8 bases map to TRBD2. This CDR3 has 13 amino acids. Germline assignment: CDR1 SQVTM and CDR2 ANQGSEA. The trim removed 3 bases at V and 1 base at J, leaving 0 bases unmatched. CDR3: CSVDSGGTDTQYF. CDR3 DNA sequence: TGCAGCGTTGATAGCGGGGGCACAGATACGCAGTATTTT.

This clonotype was counted ten times or more. This chain links TRBV7-9 with TRBJ2-3; 8 nucleotides match TRBD2. CDR1 SEHNR and CDR2 FQNEAQ come from the germline V gene (reference sequence). The CDR3 has 16 residues. The ends lost 4 bases at V and 5 bases at J; junction bases unmatched: 11. DNA of the CDR3: TGTGCCAGCAGCTCGCTCACTAGCGGCCGGAAAGATACGCAGTATTTT. Its protein is CASSSLTSGRKDTQYF. Together with reference TRBV7-9 and TRBJ2-3, the CDR3 gives the full variable domain: DTGVSQNPRHKITKRGQNVTFRCDPISEHNRLYWYRQTLGQGPEFLTYFQNEAQLEKSRLLSDRFSAERPKGSFSTLEIQRTEQGDSAMYLCASSSLTSGRKDTQYFGPGTRLTVL.

In regard to this clonotype: This may come from a read error, since a much larger clone is one base off. The J gene is TRBJ2-4, the V gene TRBV7-3; D possibly corresponds to TRBD2 (7 bases). In germline, CDR1 is SGHTA, CDR2 FQGTGA. The CDR3 runs to 14 residues. The CDR3 here is CARSLGGGGNIQYF. The DNA of the CDR3 is TGTGCCAGAAGCTTAGGGGGGGGCGGAAACATTCAGTACTTC.

The gene calls are TRBV5-4 and TRBJ1-2; the match to TRBD1 covers 7 bases. The trim removed 1 base at V and 0 bases at J, leaving 3 bases unmatched. Germline lookup yields CDR1 SGHNT and CDR2 YYREEE (reference sequence). CDR3 size: 15 residues. This CDR3 is CASSLKGQSNYGYTF. As DNA, the CDR3 is TGTGCCAGCAGCTTGAAGGGACAGTCTAACTATGGCTACACCTTC.

The chain employs TRBV5-1 and TRBJ1-5; possibly TRBD1 for D (5 bases). CDR1 is SGHRS, CDR2 YFSETQ, per germline. V lost 0 bases, J lost 0 bases, and 10 bases lay in between. CDR3 length: 16 residues. The CDR3 nucleotides are TGCGCCAGCAGCTTGGGAGGGGCAGATAGCAATCAGCCCCAGCATTTT. Protein: CASSLGGADSNQPQHF.

CDR3 DNA sequence: TGTGCCAGTAGTAAGCAGGAATATGAGCAGTTCTTC. This sequence encodes CASSKQEYEQFF. The rearrangement joins TRBV19 to TRBJ2-1; no reliable D call. The CDR3 totals 12 residues. Germline V lookup: CDR1 LNHDA, CDR2 SQIVND (reference sequence). Trimming took off 4 bases at V and 8 bases at J, with 9 bases between the two ends.

The chain carries TRBV6-1 and TRBJ1-1; D possibly corresponds to TRBD1 (5 bases). Per the germline V gene, CDR1 is MNHNS and CDR2 is SASEGT. This CDR3 region has 14 residues. Trimming removed 3 bases at V and 0 bases at J, with 8 bases between. The CDR3 DNA reads TGTGCCAGCAGTGACCAGGGCATGAACACTGAAGCTTTCTTT. It translates to CASSDQGMNTEAFF.

This clonotype was detected ten times or more. J is TRBJ2-5 and V is TRBV10-1; D gene uncertain. This CDR3 is 13 amino acids long. The V end was cut by 4 bases, the J end by 1 base, with 7 bases between. Germline assignment: CDR1 WNHNN and CDR2 SYGVQD (reference sequence). Written as DNA, the CDR3 is TGCGCCAGCAGTGGACGTATCCAAGAGACCCAGTACTTC. The encoded protein is CASSGRIQETQYF.

This clonotype was recorded a few times. This rearrangement joins TRBV12-3 or TRBV12-4 to TRBJ2-7, with D tentatively TRBD1 or TRBD2 (5 bases each). V lost 3 bases and J lost 7, with 28 bases in between. The CDR3 is made up of 18 amino acids. CDR3 residues: CASSLAGNGGHPFGEQYF. The CDR3 DNA is TGTGCCAGCAGTTTGGCTGGGAATGGAGGACACCCTTTTGGGGAGCAGTACTTC.

This rearrangement joins TRBV24-1 to TRBJ2-3, with 10 bases fitting TRBD1. Germline assignment: CDR1 KGHDR and CDR2 SFDVKD. The ends lost 7 bases at V and 1 base at J; junction bases unmatched: 1. This CDR3 is 14 amino acids long. This CDR3 is CATRGTGGTDTQYF. CDR3 DNA sequence: TGTGCCACCAGGGGGACAGGGGGCACAGATACGCAGTATTTT.

This clonotype has more than one count but fewer than ten. The V and J genes are TRBV6-5 and TRBJ2-1; no reliable D call. The V gene lost 4 bases and the J gene lost 3 bases, with 1 base spanning the gap. There are 11 residues in the CDR3. CDR1 and CDR2 (germline): MNHEY, SVGAGI. The CDR3 protein is CASSFYNEQFF. The DNA for the CDR3 is TGTGCCAGCAGTTTCTACAATGAGCAGTTCTTC.